Following are 32 T cell receptor beta chains from one sample sequenced in a study of blood T cell repertoires in COVID-19. Clones were sequenced by immunoSEQ multiplex PCR, and TCRdb holds only the in-frame ones, with some missing. The sample has approximately 180,000 clones, 70% to 90% seen once. Sequenced input: peripheral blood. These receptors originate from a human donor in a cohort sampled during active COVID-19.

J is TRBJ2-2 and V is TRBV27, with 8 positions matching TRBD1. There are 16 residues in the CDR3. Germline lookup yields CDR1 MNHEY and CDR2 SMNVEV (reference sequence). V gave up 3 bases and J gave up 8 bases; unmatched junction bases: 11. The CDR3 spells CASSFVQGAISGELFF. As DNA, the CDR3 is TGTGCCAGCAGTTTTGTCCAGGGGGCGATTTCTGGGGAGCTGTTTTTT.

The chain employs TRBV6-6 and TRBJ2-3; D perhaps matches TRBD1 (5 bases). V lost 5 bases to trimming and J lost 7 bases, with 13 bases between them. The CDR3 runs 13 residues. CDR1 MNHNY and CDR2 SVGAGI come from the germline V gene (reference sequence). CDR3 coding DNA: TGTGCCAGCAGTAACCCGACAGTCTATACGCAGTATTTT. Translation: CASSNPTVYTQYF.

This chain joins TRBV4-1 and TRBJ1-5, with unresolved D. The CDR3 runs to 17 residues. Germline assignment: CDR1 MGHRA and CDR2 YSYEKL. Trimming pared 2 bases from V and 5 bases from J, leaving 19 bases between. CDR3 region: CASSQYQEGEDHQPQHF. For the CDR3, the DNA is TGCGCCAGCAGCCAATATCAGGAGGGTGAGGACCATCAGCCCCAGCATTTT.

The chain combines TRBV5-4 with TRBJ2-1, with D perhaps matching TRBD1 (5 bases). The germline V gene has CDR1 SGHNT and CDR2 YYREEE (reference sequence). Between the trimmed V and J ends, which lost 0 bases and 8 bases, there was a span of 12 bases. This CDR3 has 14 residues. CDR3 in DNA: TGTGCCAGCAGCTTGGCCAGGGTTCCCCATGAGCAGTTCTTC. Its translation: CASSLARVPHEQFF.

The rearrangement links TRBV4-3 to TRBJ2-7, with TRBD2 identical over 7 bases. The CDR3 contains 15 residues. Germline CDR1 LGHNA, CDR2 YSLEER. The V and J ends lost 4 bases and 7 bases, in that order; junction bases with no gene match: 13. Written as DNA, the CDR3 is TGCGCCAGCAGCCCCGGCATGGGGGGGTCATGGGAGCAGTACTTC. Protein: CASSPGMGGSWEQYF.

The gene calls are TRBV13 and TRBJ1-1; D might be TRBD1 (5 bases). Between the trimmed V and J ends, which lost 0 bases and 4 bases, there was a span of 15 bases. CDR3 length equals 16 residues. Germline V gene lookup returns CDR1 PRHDT and CDR2 FYEKMQ (reference sequence). The chain's CDR3 is CASSLGEWGLGTEAFF. The CDR3 DNA reads TGTGCCAGCAGCTTAGGAGAATGGGGACTCGGCACTGAAGCTTTCTTT.

The genes are TRBV10-2 and TRBJ1-2; TRBD1 aligns across 7 bases. Germline V gene lookup returns CDR1 WSHSY and CDR2 SAAADI. The trim removed 7 bases at V and 2 bases at J, leaving 7 bases unmatched. This CDR3 comprises 14 residues. The CDR3 DNA sequence: TGCGCCAGCACCAGGGGGGACCTAAACTATGGCTACACCTTC. It specifies CASTRGDLNYGYTF.

The chain employs TRBV19 and TRBJ2-3; D might be TRBD1 (6 bases). V lost 3 bases to trimming and J lost 4 bases, with 14 bases between them. This CDR3 is built from 15 residues. CDR1 and CDR2 from the germline V gene are LNHDA and SQIVND (reference sequence). The CDR3 DNA reads as TGTGCCAGTAGTATGTCGGACAGATCTCCAGATACGCAGTATTTT. As protein: CASSMSDRSPDTQYF. The entire variable domain, with the rest obtained from reference TRBV19 and TRBJ2-3, is as follows: DGGITQSPKYLFRKEGQNVTLSCEQNLNHDAMYWYRQDPGQGLRLIYYSQIVNDFQKGDIAEGYSVSREKKESFPLTVTSAQKNPTAFYLCASSMSDRSPDTQYFGPGTRLTVL.

V gene TRBV10-1 combines with J gene TRBJ2-7; no firm D call. The CDR3 has 15 amino acids. Trimming shortened V by 2 bases and J by 2 bases, and 13 bases separated the two germline ends. Germline lookup yields CDR1 WNHNN and CDR2 SYGVQD (reference sequence). The CDR3 is CASSEVAHAPYEQYF. Here the CDR3 DNA reads TGCGCCAGCAGTGAGGTGGCACACGCTCCCTACGAGCAGTACTTC.

V is TRBV27 and J is TRBJ2-1; 7 bases fit TRBD2. The V gene end was trimmed by 6 bases and the J gene end by 2 bases; junction bases not matched to a gene: 4. The germline V gene has CDR1 MNHEY and CDR2 SMNVEV (reference sequence). There are 14 residues in the CDR3. For the CDR3, the DNA is TGTGCCAGCAGACTAGCGCCAACCTACAATGAGCAGTTCTTC. The encoded protein is CASRLAPTYNEQFF.

The V gene is TRBV10-1, the J gene TRBJ2-3; 7 bases align to TRBD2. After removal of 4 bases from V and 0 bases from J, the junction contained 4 bases not matched to a gene. Germline loops: CDR1 WNHNN, CDR2 SYGVQD (reference sequence). CDR3 size: 15 residues. The CDR3 coding sequence is TGCGCCAGCAGTGCCGGGAGGACAAGCACAGATACGCAGTATTTT. Encoded protein: CASSAGRTSTDTQYF.

The V and J genes are TRBV15 and TRBJ1-4, with D uncertain. V was cut by 8 bases and J by 0 bases, with 7 bases left in between. CDR1 and CDR2 from the germline V gene are LNHNV and YYDKDF (reference sequence). The CDR3 consists of 13 residues. This CDR3 reads CATRRATNEKLFF. Written as DNA, the CDR3 is TGTGCCACCCGGAGGGCAACTAATGAAAAACTGTTTTTT.

The rearrangement uses TRBV5-5 and TRBJ2-1, with a possible D match to TRBD2 (6 bases). Germline CDR1 reads SGHKS; CDR2 reads YYEKEE (reference sequence). The length of the CDR3 is 15 residues. The V end was cut by 0 bases, the J end by 4 bases, with 11 bases between. This CDR3 is CASSLAIGGYNEQFF. In DNA form, the CDR3 reads TGTGCCAGCAGCTTGGCCATAGGAGGGTACAATGAGCAGTTCTTC.

This clone was counted once. The chain has TRBV6-1 and TRBJ2-5, with 9 bases fitting TRBD1. The CDR3 length is 15 residues. Per the germline V gene, CDR1 is MNHNS and CDR2 is SASEGT. V was clipped by 2 bases and J by 2 bases; unmatched bases: 3. This chain's CDR3 is CASSEWDRAQETQYF. For the CDR3, the DNA is TGTGCCAGCAGTGAATGGGACAGGGCGCAAGAGACCCAGTACTTC.

V and J are TRBV9 and TRBJ2-6, with D possibly TRBD2 on 5 matching bases. The V gene lost 1 base and the J gene lost 3 bases, with 8 bases spanning the gap. This CDR3 is built from 15 residues. Per germline, CDR1 SGDLS and CDR2 YYNGEE. The chain's CDR3 is CASSVSGDGANVLTF. CDR3 coding DNA: TGTGCCAGCAGCGTATCCGGGGATGGGGCCAACGTCCTGACTTTC.

This chain joins TRBV7-6 and TRBJ1-2; TRBD1 is a possible D gene (5 bases). The V gene's germline CDR1 is SGHVS and CDR2 FNYEAQ. V was pared by 6 bases and J by 4 bases, with 18 bases between. The CDR3 has 15 residues. DNA of the CDR3: TGTGCCAGCAGTTTTGGGGTCGACAGTACCTATGGCTACACCTTC. This encodes CASSFGVDSTYGYTF. The complete variable domain, with remaining parts taken from reference TRBV7-6 and TRBJ1-2, reads GAGVSQSPRYKVTKRGQDVALRCDPISGHVSLYWYRQALGQGPEFLTYFNYEAQQDKSGLPNDRFSAERPEGSISTLTIQRTEQRDSAMYRCASSFGVDSTYGYTFGSGTRLTVV.

This chain joins TRBV28 and TRBJ1-6; perhaps TRBD1 as D (5 bases). V lost 4 bases and J lost 11, with 15 bases in between. CDR3 length: 14 residues. The germline CDR1 and CDR2 sequences are MDHEN and SYDVKM. The CDR3 is CASSSPGILAPLHF. The CDR3 nucleotides read TGTGCCAGCAGTTCACCAGGGATTCTAGCACCCCTCCACTTT.

V usage is TRBV5-1 and J usage is TRBJ1-5; TRBD1 matches 9 bases. The V segment lost 5 bases and the J segment 7 bases; nucleotides outside the gene matches: 4. The CDR3 contains 13 residues. Germline CDR1 is SGHRS and CDR2 is YFSETQ. The CDR3 DNA is TGCGCCAGCAGTTACGGGACAGGGCAGCCCCAGCATTTT. It codes for CASSYGTGQPQHF.

This clone was seen a single time. The V call is TRBV5-4, the J call TRBJ2-5; 9 bases are shared with TRBD1. With 4 bases clipped from V and 5 bases from J, the junction kept 6 bases outside the gene matches. The CDR3 is 14 amino acids. Germline values: CDR1 SGHNT, CDR2 YYREEE (reference sequence). This chain's CDR3 is CASSGRTGVETQYF. DNA for the CDR3: TGTGCCAGCAGCGGCCGGACAGGGGTGGAGACCCAGTACTTC.

The chain employs TRBV28 and TRBJ1-4, with D maybe TRBD1 (5 bases). V gave up 6 bases and J gave up 4 bases, with 24 bases separating them. Germline CDR1 reads MDHEN; CDR2 reads SYDVKM. The CDR3 totals 18 residues. Written as DNA, the CDR3 is TGTGCCAGCAGACCGAGGGTCGGGGGAGGTCTTTATAATGAAAAACTGTTTTTT. It specifies CASRPRVGGGLYNEKLFF. Together with reference TRBV28 and TRBJ1-4, the CDR3 gives the full variable domain: DVKVTQSSRYLVKRTGEKVFLECVQDMDHENMFWYRQDPGLGLRLIYFSYDVKMKEKGDIPEGYSVSREKKERFSLILESASTNQTSMYLCASRPRVGGGLYNEKLFFGSGTQLSVL.

This chain connects TRBV28 to TRBJ2-1; the D gene is possibly TRBD1 (7 bases). The CDR3 is made up of 13 amino acids. With 7 bases removed from V and 8 bases from J, the gap between germline ends came to 15 bases. Germline V gene sequence: CDR1 MDHEN, CDR2 SYDVKM. CDR3 nucleotide sequence: TGTGCCAGCAAGCTACAGGGGAGGCATGAGCAGTTCTTC. Translation gives CASKLQGRHEQFF.

The V call is TRBV11-2, the J call TRBJ2-7; 7 bases map to TRBD2. This CDR3 spans 13 amino acids. The J segment lost 6 bases and the V segment lost 1 base, leaving 3 bases of the junction unmatched. Germline V gene lookup returns CDR1 SGHAT and CDR2 FQNNGV. Here the CDR3 DNA reads TGTGCCAGCAGCTTAGGGGGGGGAGGCGAGCAGTACTTC. Translated, it gives CASSLGGGGEQYF.

This chain uses TRBV3-1 (or the pseudogene TRBV3-2) with TRBJ2-1, with a weak D call TRBD2 (5 bases). CDR3 length: 11 residues. The V gene's germline CDR1 is LGHDT and CDR2 YNNKEL (reference sequence). Trimming took off 4 bases at V and 10 bases at J, with 8 bases between the two ends. CDR3 nucleotide sequence: TGTGCCAGCAGCCCCGGGGAGGAGCAGTTCTTC. It codes for CASSPGEEQFF.

V usage is TRBV7-2 and J usage is TRBJ1-5, with D possibly being TRBD1 (6 bases). With 3 bases removed from V and 2 bases from J, the gap between germline ends came to 11 bases. From germline, CDR1 is SGHTA and CDR2 FQGNSA. CDR3 length: 15 amino acids. This chain's CDR3 is CASSLGGARNQPQHF. The CDR3 DNA follows: TGTGCCAGCAGCTTGGGGGGGGCGCGCAATCAGCCCCAGCATTTT. The variable domain in full, with the rest retrieved from reference TRBV7-2 and TRBJ1-5, is GAGVSQSPSNKVTEKGKDVELRCDPISGHTALYWYRQSLGQGLEFLIYFQGNSAPDKSGLPSDRFSAERTGGSVSTLTIQRTQQEDSAVYLCASSLGGARNQPQHFGDGTRLSIL.

The chain combines TRBV4-3 with TRBJ1-2, with 9 bases fitting TRBD1. The trim removed 4 bases at V and 1 base at J, leaving 10 bases unmatched. This CDR3 has 17 residues. Germline lookup yields CDR1 LGHNA and CDR2 YSLEER. DNA for the CDR3: TGCGCCAGCAGCCGGGACAGGGTCGGCTCACTTAACTATGGCTACACCTTC. Translation gives CASSRDRVGSLNYGYTF.

The rearrangement joins TRBV3-1 (or the pseudogene TRBV3-2) to TRBJ1-6; a weak D match, TRBD1 (5 bases). Trimming took 4 bases from V and 8 from J, leaving 12 bases between them. Germline CDR1 and CDR2: LGHDT and YNNKEL (reference sequence). This CDR3 region has 14 residues. The CDR3 sequence: CASSPLGGDSPLHF. The CDR3 DNA follows: TGTGCCAGCAGCCCCCTCGGGGGGGATTCACCCCTCCACTTT.

Here the CDR3 reads CASSFLAGGNEQFF. CDR3 nucleotides: TGTGCCAGCAGTTTCCTAGCGGGAGGTAATGAGCAGTTCTTC. The V gene is TRBV28, the J gene TRBJ2-1; 11 bases map to TRBD2. Germline V gene lookup returns CDR1 MDHEN and CDR2 SYDVKM. The CDR3 spans 14 residues. The J segment lost 7 bases and the V segment lost 3 bases, leaving 2 bases of the junction unmatched.

This clone was detected only a few times. The chain carries TRBV7-9 and TRBJ2-2, with 10 positions matching TRBD2. In germline, CDR1 is SEHNR, CDR2 FQNEAQ (reference sequence). The CDR3 is 16 residues long. With 5 bases clipped from V and 1 base from J, the junction kept 4 bases outside the gene matches. DNA for the CDR3: TGTGCCAGCAGCCCGCGGACTAGCGGGAACACCGGGGAGCTGTTTTTT. As protein: CASSPRTSGNTGELFF.

The V call is TRBV6-2 or TRBV6-3, the J call TRBJ2-3; D possibly corresponds to TRBD2 (7 bases). CDR3 length: 12 residues. V lost 5 bases, J lost 10 bases, and 13 bases lay in between. CDR1 is MNHEY and CDR2 is SVGEGT in the germline V gene. The CDR3 loop is CASSPGGLAQYF. CDR3 DNA: TGTGCCAGCAGTCCGGGGGGCCTCGCGCAGTATTTT.

The chain employs TRBV9 and TRBJ2-5, with 8 bases identical to TRBD1. This CDR3 has 16 amino acids. V dropped 2 bases and J dropped 2; count of bases not matched to a gene: 8. CDR1 and CDR2 (germline): SGDLS, YYNGEE. The CDR3 DNA reads TGTGCCAGCAGCGTGGGGACAGGCTCCACGCAAGAGACCCAGTACTTC. Translated, it gives CASSVGTGSTQETQYF. Combining the CDR3 with reference TRBV9 and TRBJ2-5 gives the whole variable domain DSGVTQTPKHLITATGQRVTLRCSPRSGDLSVYWYQQSLDQGLQFLIQYYNGEERAKGNILERFSAQQFPDLHSELNLSSLELGDSALYFCASSVGTGSTQETQYFGPGTRLLVL.

This clone was detected only a few times. This chain uses TRBV6-2 or TRBV6-3 with TRBJ2-5; a possible D gene is TRBD1 (6 bases). The V and J ends lost 4 bases and 0 bases respectively, with 9 bases between them. Germline loops: CDR1 MNHEY, CDR2 SVGEGT. The CDR3 length is 14 residues. CDR3 in DNA: TGTGCCAGCAGTTTAGGACAGTACCAAGAGACCCAGTACTTC. This sequence encodes CASSLGQYQETQYF.

This chain connects TRBV5-6 to TRBJ2-7; 8 bases are shared with TRBD2. CDR3 length: 16 amino acids. The germline V gene has CDR1 SGHDT and CDR2 YYEEEE. J gave up 2 bases and V 4 bases, and 11 bases lay outside the gene matches. CDR3 coding DNA: TGTGCCAGCAGCCCGGGTCTGCGGGGGGTGACCTACGAGCAGTACTTC. Translated, it gives CASSPGLRGVTYEQYF.